This TCR beta chain was profiled in a study of shared clonotypes between healthy human individuals. General observations from the study: Four donors shared approximately 5% of their naive CD4 clonotypes. Only a few donors were included, so the genetic and exposure-history diversity represented was limited. On the whole, naive subsets had larger estimated richness than memory subsets had. Clonotypes shared by all four donors outscored non-shared clonotypes in generation probability.

CDR3 length: 16 amino acids. After removal of 6 bases from V and 7 bases from J, the junction contained 15 bases not matched to a gene. Germline CDR1 MNHEY, CDR2 SMNVEV (reference sequence). About this clone: Its antigen remains unidentified.

The assay was immunoSEQ multiplex PCR, and TCRdb's table has in-frame clones only and misses some. The repertoire holds roughly 2.1 million clones, with 85% to 95% as singletons. CD45RO-negative CD8 cells positively selected for CCR7 made up the naive population, which excluded terminally differentiated effector memory CD45RA+ cells. The sequence came from a man younger than 35 in good health. Some clones in this sample may be carry-over from other donors' samples. This chain joins TRBV27 and TRBJ2-1; TRBD2 agrees at 7 bases. Sequencing used naive CD8+ T cells from PBMCs. Here the CDR3 DNA reads TGTGCCAGCAGGATAACCAGAAGCGGGATACGGAATGAGCAGTTCTTC. It is translated as CASRITRSGIRNEQFF.